One sample yielded the 9 T cell receptor beta chains listed below, sequenced in a study of T-cell memory formation after mild COVID-19. TCRdb analysed the 5' RACE reads with MiXCR anew, one entry per CDR3 protein. There are 110,000 or so distinct CDR3 sequences in the sample; approximately 22% occur only once, and approximately 41% lies in the top ten. Material: PBMCs or a T cell subset sorted from them (not recorded which). The receptor set was obtained from a man between 18 and 29 years old who had mild COVID-19 (a few samples of this study predate the infection). Cell type and time point are not known.

The chain combines TRBV5-1 with TRBJ2-1; D not certain. The CDR3 extends over 13 amino acids. With 4 bases removed from V and 3 bases from J, the gap between germline ends came to 8 bases. From germline, CDR1 is SGHRS and CDR2 YFSETQ. The CDR3 protein is CASSPQGYNEQFF. CDR3 coding DNA: TGCGCCAGCAGCCCTCAAGGCTACAATGAGCAGTTCTTC.

The CDR3 spells CASTGGQGRLTEAFF. CDR3 nucleotides: TGTGCCAGCACCGGGGGACAGGGGAGGTTAACTGAAGCTTTCTTT. The rearrangement joins TRBV6-5 to TRBJ1-1, with 10 nucleotides matching TRBD1. V dropped 7 bases and J dropped 5; count of bases not matched to a gene: 10. Germline lookup yields CDR1 MNHEY and CDR2 SVGAGI. This CDR3 spans 15 amino acids.

This clonotype was counted between two and nine times. The chain joins TRBV12-3 or TRBV12-4 to TRBJ2-1; maybe TRBD2 (6 bases). Trimming shortened V by 7 bases and J by 3 bases, and 10 bases separated the two germline ends. The CDR3 consists of 13 residues. CDR3 residues: CASTSGDYNEQFF. The CDR3 DNA reads TGTGCCAGCACATCGGGGGACTACAATGAGCAGTTCTTC.

A few counts support this clonotype. The chain carries TRBV11-2 and TRBJ2-7, with D tentatively TRBD1 (7 bases). CDR3 length equals 14 residues. Trimming removed 3 bases at V and 2 bases at J, with 11 bases between. The germline CDR1 and CDR2 sequences are SGHAT and FQNNGV. The CDR3 here is CASSFQGGPYEQYF. For the CDR3, the DNA is TGTGCCAGCAGCTTCCAGGGGGGTCCCTACGAGCAGTACTTC.

This clonotype was seen only a few times. The J gene is TRBJ2-1, the V gene TRBV5-1, with D unresolved. The CDR3 contains 15 residues. V was pared by 4 bases and J by 5 bases, with 16 bases between. Germline lookup yields CDR1 SGHRS and CDR2 YFSETQ. The CDR3 coding sequence is TGCGCCAGCAGCACCTGGCGCCGGAACAACAATGAGCAGTTCTTC. Protein: CASSTWRRNNNEQFF.

The chain joins TRBV19 to TRBJ2-7; tentative D call: TRBD2 (5 bases). This CDR3 is built from 14 residues. Germline V CDR1 and CDR2: LNHDA, SQIVND (reference sequence). V dropped 1 base and J dropped 7 bases, with 14 bases sitting between them. The CDR3 region is CASSIVATSGEQYF. The CDR3 DNA is TGTGCCAGTAGTATAGTCGCCACGTCGGGGGAGCAGTACTTC.

There are a few counts of this clonotype. The chain has TRBV2 and TRBJ2-7; no reliable D call. V gave up 2 bases and J gave up 3 bases, with 2 bases separating them. The CDR3 extends over 11 amino acids. From germline, CDR1 is SNHLY and CDR2 FYNNEI. CDR3 sequence: CASSEIYEQYF. The CDR3 DNA is TGTGCCAGCAGTGAAATCTACGAGCAGTACTTC. Full variable domain (rest looked up from reference TRBV2 and TRBJ2-7): EPEVTQTPSHQVTQMGQEVILRCVPISNHLYFYWYRQILGQKVEFLVSFYNNEISEKSEIFDDQFSVERPDGSNFTLKIRSTKLEDSAMYFCASSEIYEQYFGPGTRLTVT.

The chain uses TRBV11-2 and TRBJ2-2, with a tentative D call TRBD2 (5 bases). The CDR3 is made up of 16 amino acids. The V gene's germline CDR1 is SGHAT and CDR2 FQNNGV. Deletions cut 3 bases from V and 7 bases from J, with 18 bases between. CDR3 sequence (DNA): TGTGCCAGCAGCTTGCTGACTACCGTGGGTCTCGGGGAGCTGTTTTTT. It specifies CASSLLTTVGLGELFF.

A few counts support this clonotype. J is TRBJ1-1 and V is TRBV28; D is uncertain. The CDR3 spans 14 residues. V shed 6 bases and J shed 0 bases, with 11 bases lying between them. CDR1 and CDR2 from the germline V gene are MDHEN and SYDVKM. CDR3 region: CASRPAGLNTEAFF. For the CDR3, the DNA is TGTGCCAGCAGGCCGGCAGGCCTGAACACTGAAGCTTTCTTT.